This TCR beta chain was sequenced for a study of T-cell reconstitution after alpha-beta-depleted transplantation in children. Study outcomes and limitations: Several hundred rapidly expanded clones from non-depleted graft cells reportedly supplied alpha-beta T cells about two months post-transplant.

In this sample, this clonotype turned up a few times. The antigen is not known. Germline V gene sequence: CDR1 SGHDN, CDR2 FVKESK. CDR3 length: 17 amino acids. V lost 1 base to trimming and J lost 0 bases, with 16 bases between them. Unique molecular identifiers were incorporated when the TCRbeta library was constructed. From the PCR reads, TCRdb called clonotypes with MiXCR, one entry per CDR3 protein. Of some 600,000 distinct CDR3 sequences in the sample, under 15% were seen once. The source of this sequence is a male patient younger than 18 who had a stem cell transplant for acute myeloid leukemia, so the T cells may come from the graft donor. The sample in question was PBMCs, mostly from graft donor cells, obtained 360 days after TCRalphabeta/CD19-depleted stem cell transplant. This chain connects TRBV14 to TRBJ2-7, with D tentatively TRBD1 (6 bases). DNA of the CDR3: TGTGCCAGCAGCCAAGTTACAGGGCAGATGAGCTCCTACGAGCAGTACTTC. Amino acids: CASSQVTGQMSSYEQYF. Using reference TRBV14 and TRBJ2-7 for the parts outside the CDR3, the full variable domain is EAGVTQFPSHSVIEKGQTVTLRCDPISGHDNLYWYRRVMGKEIKFLLHFVKESKQDESGMPNNRFLAERTGGTYSTLKVQPAELEDSGVYFCASSQVTGQMSSYEQYFGPGTRLTVT.